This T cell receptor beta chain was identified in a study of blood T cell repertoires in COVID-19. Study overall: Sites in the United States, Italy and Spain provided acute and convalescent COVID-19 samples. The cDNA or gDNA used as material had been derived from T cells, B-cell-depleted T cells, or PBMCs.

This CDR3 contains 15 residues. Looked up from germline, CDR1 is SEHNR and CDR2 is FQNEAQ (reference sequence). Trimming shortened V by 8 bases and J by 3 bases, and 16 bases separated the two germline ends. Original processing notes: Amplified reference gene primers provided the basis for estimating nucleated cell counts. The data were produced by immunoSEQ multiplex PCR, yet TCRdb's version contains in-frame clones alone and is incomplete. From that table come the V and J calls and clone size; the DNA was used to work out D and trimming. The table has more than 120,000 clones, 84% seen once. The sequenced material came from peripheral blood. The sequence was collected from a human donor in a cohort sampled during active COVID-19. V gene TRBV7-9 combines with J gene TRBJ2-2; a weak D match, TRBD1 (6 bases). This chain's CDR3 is CASPARGTDTGELFF. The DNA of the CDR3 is TGTGCCAGCCCGGCCAGGGGAACGGACACCGGGGAGCTGTTTTTT.